This T cell receptor (beta chain) was captured by sequencing in a study of T cell repertoires in aging, cancer and after chemotherapy. Across the whole study: Pre- and post-chemotherapy samples were paired from chronic lymphocytic leukemia patients treated with fludarabine- or bendamustine-based regimens.

A mixed TRB-A/B primer pool amplified rearranged TRB by multiplex touch-down PCR. TCRdb re-called the multiplex PCR reads through MiXCR, storing one row per CDR3 protein. The sample lists 10,000 to 15,000 distinct CDR3 sequences; approximately 30% were seen once. Germline V CDR1 and CDR2: MNHEY, SVGEGT. This CDR3 is 15 amino acids long. Trimming took off 5 bases at V and 0 bases at J, with 11 bases between the two ends. The table lists this clonotype with a few counts. What it recognizes is unknown. Study-level findings and limits: In hematological cancer patients, infiltrated lymphoid organs may have impaired thymic emigration or peripheral T cell expansion.

TCR beta rearrangements were amplified from peripheral blood genomic DNA. The receptor was derived from a human donor with a blood cancer. Sequenced sample: blood. The chain is built from TRBV6-2 or TRBV6-3 and TRBJ2-1; the D gene is possibly TRBD2 (6 bases). CDR3 residues: CASSNGGSSYNEQFF. The CDR3 nucleotides read TGTGCCAGCAGTAACGGGGGTAGCTCCTACAATGAGCAGTTCTTC.